The subject of this entry is one T cell receptor beta chain. V trimming: 2 bases; J trimming: 7 bases; junction bases outside the gene matches: 7. Per germline, CDR1 KGHSH and CDR2 LQKENI. This CDR3 comprises 14 residues. Using RNA transcripts as the source, TCR beta CDR3 regions were amplified. Using the HTBI primer set, a first-round RT-PCR was run on the TCR CDR3. TCRdb redid the calling of the multiplex PCR reads with MiXCR, one entry per CDR3 protein. Of about 360,000 distinct CDR3 sequences in the sample, around 14% are singletons; the top ten hold 28%. This entry belongs to a study of T cells in Graves' hyperthyroidism and ophthalmopathy.

The chain is built from TRBV18 and TRBJ1-1, with 7 bases lining up with TRBD1. The source material was blood. The clonotype comes from a woman between 18 and 29 years old with Graves' hyperthyroidism that later progressed to Graves' ophthalmopathy. CDR3 protein: CASSPSGGRVEAFF. The DNA of the CDR3 is TGTGCCAGCTCACCATCAGGGGGAAGGGTTGAAGCTTTCTTT.